This is a list of T cell receptor beta chains from one sample in a study of CD8 T cells in Susac syndrome. Each CDR3 protein gets one entry after TCRdb re-called the immunoSEQ multiplex PCR reads with MiXCR. The table has fewer than 200,000 distinct CDR3 sequences, around 96% seen once. The sample taken for sequencing was CD8+ T cells from PBMCs. Receptors originate from a human donor with multiple sclerosis. Each CDR3 is given with its conserved first and last residue. The order of the fields is CDR3 length, D gene, J gene, V gene, clone size, CDR3 protein, CDR3 DNA. D genes are given only for firm matches. Not all rows give a size; the values are once, few, many and, for expanded clones, a class.

>16|TRBD2|TRBJ2-1|TRBV20-1|NA
CSARGFLAGVDNEQFF
TGCAGTGCTAGAGGCTTTCTAGCGGGGGTCGACAATGAGCAGTTCTTC
>15|NA|TRBJ2-1|TRBV18|NA
CASSPPRDTYNEQFF
TGTGCCAGCTCACCTCCCCGGGACACGTACAATGAGCAGTTCTTC
>16|NA|TRBJ2-7|TRBV29-1|NA
CSVEAFTGRGPRGQYF
TGCAGCGTTGAAGCGTTCACAGGGAGGGGTCCGCGCGGGCAGTACTTC
>14|NA|TRBJ1-1|TRBV28|NA
CASSRTESGVGAFF
TGTGCCAGCTCCCGGACGGAATCAGGGGTTGGAGCTTTCTTT
>12|NA|TRBJ2-1|TRBV29-1|once
CSVEHSYNEQFF
TGCAGCGTTGAACACAGTTACAATGAGCAGTTCTTC
>13|NA|TRBJ2-5|TRBV28|NA
CASSPSSAETQYF
TGTGCCAGCAGCCCCTCTAGCGCAGAGACCCAGTACTTC
>15|NA|TRBJ2-1|TRBV7-9|NA
CASSLVGDSYNEQFF
TGTGCCAGCAGCTTAGTCGGGGACTCCTACAATGAGCAGTTCTTC
>18|TRBD1|TRBJ2-1|TRBV12-3/TRBV12-4|NA
CASSSLPTRDRAYNEQFF
TGTGCCAGCAGTTCTTTGCCGACTCGGGACAGAGCTTACAATGAGCAGTTCTTC
>14|NA|TRBJ1-2|TRBV9|NA
CASSSGLQAYGYTF
TGTGCCAGCTCGAGCGGGCTACAGGCCTATGGCTACACCTTC
>13|TRBD2|TRBJ2-7|TRBV30|NA
CAWRSSGSGEQYF
TGTGCCTGGAGGTCTAGCGGGAGTGGCGAGCAGTACTTC
>14|NA|TRBJ2-3|TRBV27|NA
CASSKGLTTDTQYF
TGTGCCAGCAGCAAGGGGCTAACCACAGATACGCAGTATTTT
>15|NA|TRBJ2-1|TRBV7-3|NA
CASSQGVGTLNEQFF
TGTGCCAGCAGCCAAGGAGTGGGGACCTTGAATGAGCAGTTCTTC
>10|NA|TRBJ1-1|TRBV18|NA
CASSPDEAFF
TGTGCCAGCTCACCGGATGAAGCTTTCTTT
>15|TRBD1|TRBJ2-7|TRBV4-1|NA
CASSPRTGGSFEQYF
TGCGCCAGCAGCCCGAGGACAGGGGGATCATTCGAGCAGTACTTC
>12|NA|TRBJ1-2|TRBV29-1|NA
CSVVIGGYGYTF
TGCAGCGTTGTCATCGGGGGCTATGGCTACACCTTC
>17|TRBD2|TRBJ2-7|TRBV3-1|NA
CASSRPSGRGSSYEQYF
TGTGCCAGCAGCCGGCCCAGCGGGAGAGGGAGCTCCTACGAGCAGTACTTC
>13|TRBD1|TRBJ2-1|TRBV6-5|NA
CASTGTVHNEQFF
TGTGCCAGCACCGGGACAGTTCACAATGAGCAGTTCTTC
>14|NA|TRBJ2-3|TRBV20-1|NA
CSASWIPGTDTQYF
TGCAGTGCTAGCTGGATCCCAGGAACAGATACGCAGTATTTT
>14|NA|TRBJ2-7|TRBV4-1|NA
CASTPLSSGYEQYF
TGCGCCAGCACCCCTTTAAGTAGCGGCTACGAGCAGTACTTC
>16|TRBD2|TRBJ2-7|TRBV9|NA
CASSIKGVAGTYEQYF
TGTGCCAGCAGCATAAAAGGGGTAGCGGGAACCTACGAGCAGTACTTC
>17|NA|TRBJ2-1|TRBV20-1|NA
CSARGSPAGLSYNEQFF
TGCAGTGCTAGAGGATCCCCAGCGGGTCTCTCCTACAATGAGCAGTTCTTC
>19|TRBD1|TRBJ2-7|TRBV25-1|NA
CASRPPVRDRVIGSHEQYF
TGTGCCAGCAGACCCCCTGTCCGGGACAGGGTGATCGGTAGCCACGAGCAGTACTTC
>12|NA|TRBJ1-2|TRBV9|NA
CASRGANYGYTF
TGTGCCAGCAGGGGGGCTAACTATGGCTACACCTTC
>14|NA|TRBJ2-1|TRBV6-1|NA
CAIGWLADYNEQFF
TGTGCCATCGGATGGTTGGCGGACTACAATGAGCAGTTCTTC
>13|NA|TRBJ1-5|TRBV6-5|NA
CASKLKGDQPQHF
TGTGCCAGCAAGTTGAAGGGAGATCAGCCCCAGCATTTT
>16|TRBD2|TRBJ2-5|TRBV27|NA
CASSSQREYPQETQYF
TGTGCCAGCAGTTCCCAGCGGGAGTACCCACAAGAGACCCAGTACTTC
>10|TRBD1|TRBJ2-1|TRBV29-1|NA
CSATGAEQFF
TGCAGCGCGACAGGGGCTGAGCAGTTCTTC
>12|NA|TRBJ1-2|TRBV9|NA
CASSVGPYGYTF
TGTGCCAGCAGCGTAGGTCCCTATGGCTACACCTTC